The next 3 T cell receptor beta chains were all read from a single sample in a study of blood T cell repertoires in COVID-19. The repertoire was sequenced with immunoSEQ multiplex PCR; TCRdb's copy has only in-frame clones and lacks some. The sample yields some 260,000 clones, 85% to 95% seen once. The sequenced material came from PBMCs or T cells enriched from blood (not recorded which). Source of these receptors: a woman aged 18 to 35 who had recovered from COVID-19.

This chain connects TRBV28 to TRBJ2-7; TRBD1 is a possible D gene (6 bases). The V end lost 7 bases, the J end lost 3 bases, and 19 bases lay between the germline ends. The CDR3 has 15 amino acids. The germline V gene encodes CDR1 MDHEN and CDR2 SYDVKM. The chain's CDR3 is CASTNQGRGFYEQYF. The CDR3 DNA follows: TGTGCCAGCACAAATCAAGGTAGGGGGTTCTACGAGCAGTACTTC. The full variable domain, completed using reference TRBV28 and TRBJ2-7, is DVKVTQSSRYLVKRTGEKVFLECVQDMDHENMFWYRQDPGLGLRLIYFSYDVKMKEKGDIPEGYSVSREKKERFSLILESASTNQTSMYLCASTNQGRGFYEQYFGPGTRLTVT.

This chain links TRBV7-9 with TRBJ2-1; TRBD2 matches at 11 bases. Trimming took 5 bases from V and 7 from J; bases not matched to a gene: 10. Looked up from germline, CDR1 is SEHNR and CDR2 is FQNEAQ (reference sequence). This CDR3 is built from 16 residues. Written as DNA, the CDR3 is TGTGCCAGCAGCACTAGACTAGCGGGACGGGAGAATGAGCAGTTCTTC. Its translation is CASSTRLAGRENEQFF.

This chain connects TRBV20-1 to TRBJ2-7, with 7 bases matching TRBD2. This CDR3 is built from 13 residues. V lost 6 bases, J lost 3 bases, and 8 bases stayed unmatched. Germline loops: CDR1 DFQATT, CDR2 SNEGSKA (reference sequence). DNA of the CDR3: TGCAGTGCGAGTAGTCTAGCGGTCTACGAGCAGTACTTC. This encodes CSASSLAVYEQYF.